The sequence of this T cell receptor beta chain was determined in a study of OX40 agonist ivuxolimab in advanced cancers. In the study overall: Patients took ivuxolimab, an agonistic anti-OX40 (CD134) antibody. Patients were 82.7% male with ages about 20 to 79, mean around 61.

This table comes from immunoSEQ multiplex PCR, and its TCRdb copy is limited to in-frame clones, with some not included. This table has tens of thousands of clones, about 86% appearing once. This CDR3 is 15 amino acids long. The germline V gene has CDR1 SGHTA and CDR2 FQGNSA. The J segment lost 1 base and the V segment lost 5 bases, leaving 5 bases of the junction unmatched. V gene TRBV7-2 combines with J gene TRBJ2-7; 10 bases map to TRBD1. The starting material was CD4+ or CD8+ T cells sorted from blood, obtained in a trial of the OX40 agonist ivuxolimab. This receptor was taken from an adult with an advanced solid tumor such as melanoma, head and neck, liver or kidney cancer. CDR3 sequence reads: CASSRADRGSYEQYF. The CDR3 DNA reads TGTGCCAGCAGCCGTGCGGACAGGGGGTCCTACGAGCAGTACTTC.